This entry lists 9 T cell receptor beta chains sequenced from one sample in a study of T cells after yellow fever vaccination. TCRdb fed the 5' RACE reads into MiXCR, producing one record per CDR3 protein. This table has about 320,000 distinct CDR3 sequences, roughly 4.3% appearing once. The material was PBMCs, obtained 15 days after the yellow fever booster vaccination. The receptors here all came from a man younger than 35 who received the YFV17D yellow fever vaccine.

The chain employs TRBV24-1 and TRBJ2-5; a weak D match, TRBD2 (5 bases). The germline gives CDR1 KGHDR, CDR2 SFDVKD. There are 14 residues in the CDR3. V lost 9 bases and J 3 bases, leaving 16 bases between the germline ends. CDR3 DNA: TGTGCCACCGCAGAAAGCGGTTCTAAAGAGACCCAGTACTTC. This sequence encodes CATAESGSKETQYF.

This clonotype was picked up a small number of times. CDR3 coding DNA: TGTGCCAGCAGCTTAAGAAGCTCGTACCAAGAGACCCAGTACTTC. Translating it yields CASSLRSSYQETQYF. The chain is built from TRBV7-8 and TRBJ2-5; no definite D call. The CDR3 extends over 15 amino acids. Per the germline V gene, CDR1 is SGHVS and CDR2 is FQNEAQ. Trimming pared 2 bases from V and 0 bases from J, leaving 10 bases between.

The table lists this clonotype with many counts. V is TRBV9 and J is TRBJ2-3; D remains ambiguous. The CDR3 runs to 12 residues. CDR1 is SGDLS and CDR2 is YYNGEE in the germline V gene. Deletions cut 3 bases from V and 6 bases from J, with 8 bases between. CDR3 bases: TGTGCCAGCAGCGGTGGAATGGATACGCAGTATTTT. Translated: CASSGGMDTQYF. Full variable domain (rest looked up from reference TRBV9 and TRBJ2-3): DSGVTQTPKHLITATGQRVTLRCSPRSGDLSVYWYQQSLDQGLQFLIQYYNGEERAKGNILERFSAQQFPDLHSELNLSSLELGDSALYFCASSGGMDTQYFGPGTRLTVL.

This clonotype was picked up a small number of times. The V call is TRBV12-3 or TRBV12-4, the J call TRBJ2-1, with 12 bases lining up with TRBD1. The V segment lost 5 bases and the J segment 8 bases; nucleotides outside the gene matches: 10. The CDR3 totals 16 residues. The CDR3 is CASSGDRGRRRYEQFF. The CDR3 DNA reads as TGTGCCAGCAGTGGGGACAGGGGGCGCAGAAGGTATGAGCAGTTCTTC.

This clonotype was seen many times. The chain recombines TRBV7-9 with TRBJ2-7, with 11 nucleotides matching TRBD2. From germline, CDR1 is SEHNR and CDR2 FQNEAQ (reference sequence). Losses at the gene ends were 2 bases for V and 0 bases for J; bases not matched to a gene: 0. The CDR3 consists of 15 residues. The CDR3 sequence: CASSLLAGGSYEQYF. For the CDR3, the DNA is TGTGCCAGCAGCTTACTAGCGGGGGGCTCCTACGAGCAGTACTTC.

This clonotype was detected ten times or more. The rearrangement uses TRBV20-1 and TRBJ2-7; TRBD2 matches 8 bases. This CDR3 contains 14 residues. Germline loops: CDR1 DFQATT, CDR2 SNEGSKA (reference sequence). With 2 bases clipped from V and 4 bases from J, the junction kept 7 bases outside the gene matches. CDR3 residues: CSARTPRGRYEQYV. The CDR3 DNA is TGCAGTGCTAGAACCCCCCGCGGGAGGTACGAGCAGTACGTC.

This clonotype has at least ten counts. CDR3 nucleotide sequence: TGTGCCAGCAGTTCACCGGGACAGGAGTCGTTTTTCGCCTACGAGCAGTACGTC. Translated, it gives CASSSPGQESFFAYEQYV. The V gene is TRBV28, the J gene TRBJ2-7; 8 bases are shared with TRBD1. Germline loops: CDR1 MDHEN, CDR2 SYDVKM. CDR3 length: 18 residues. The J segment lost 2 bases and the V segment lost 4 bases, leaving 16 bases of the junction unmatched.

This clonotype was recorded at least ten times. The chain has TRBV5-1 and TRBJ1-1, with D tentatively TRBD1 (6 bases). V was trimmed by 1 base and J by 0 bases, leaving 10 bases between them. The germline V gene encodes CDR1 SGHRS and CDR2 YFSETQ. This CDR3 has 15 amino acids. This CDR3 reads CASSLQGNMNTEAFF. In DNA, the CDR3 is TGCGCCAGCAGCTTGCAGGGGAATATGAACACTGAAGCTTTCTTT.

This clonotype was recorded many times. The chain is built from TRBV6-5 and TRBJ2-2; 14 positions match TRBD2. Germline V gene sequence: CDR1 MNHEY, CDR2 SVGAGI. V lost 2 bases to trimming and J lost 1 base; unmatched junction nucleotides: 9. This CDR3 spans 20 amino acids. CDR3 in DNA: TGTGCCAGCAGTTACGGACTAGCGGGGGGAGGCATAGGGAACACCGGGGAGCTGTTTTTT. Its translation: CASSYGLAGGGIGNTGELFF.